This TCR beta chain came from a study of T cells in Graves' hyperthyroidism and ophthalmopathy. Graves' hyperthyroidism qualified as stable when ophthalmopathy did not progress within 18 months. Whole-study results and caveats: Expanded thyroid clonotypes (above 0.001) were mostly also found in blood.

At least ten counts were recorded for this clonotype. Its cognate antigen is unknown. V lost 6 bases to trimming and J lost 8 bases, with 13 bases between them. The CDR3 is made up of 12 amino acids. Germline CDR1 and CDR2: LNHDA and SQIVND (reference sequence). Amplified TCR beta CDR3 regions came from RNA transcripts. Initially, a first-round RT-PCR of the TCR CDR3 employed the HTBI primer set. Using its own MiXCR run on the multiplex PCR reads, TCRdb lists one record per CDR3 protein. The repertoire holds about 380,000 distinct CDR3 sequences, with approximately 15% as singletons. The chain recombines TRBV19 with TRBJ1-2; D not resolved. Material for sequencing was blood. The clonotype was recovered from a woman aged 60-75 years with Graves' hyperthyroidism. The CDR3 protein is CASSLVRGGYTF. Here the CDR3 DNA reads TGTGCCAGTAGCCTAGTCCGCGGCGGCTACACCTTC.